Given below is one TCR beta chain in context. What it binds is unknown. Clones were read by immunoSEQ multiplex PCR, and TCRdb kept only the in-frame ones, dropping some. The sample includes more than 75,000 clones, 85% to 95% of them seen just once. The sample belongs to a study of PD-1 blockade in classical Hodgkin lymphoma. Study-level points and caveats: The origin of the repertoire differences remains undefined, with disease activity or prior therapy as possible causes.

The time point: cycle 4 day 1 (C4D1), after five to seven weeks of nivolumab. Each patient relapsed following autologous stem cell transplantation, and prior brentuximab vedotin exposure differed. CDR1 and CDR2 (germline): SGDLS, YYNGEE. The CDR3 totals 14 residues. Trimming removed 4 bases at V and 0 bases at J, with 11 bases between. The sequencing used peripheral blood mononuclear cells (PBMCs), collected before the fourth cycle of nivolumab. The source of this sequence is a human donor with classical Hodgkin lymphoma. V usage is TRBV9 and J usage is TRBJ2-7, with D hard to call. The CDR3 DNA follows: TGTGCCAGCAGCTCTGAGTTGTTCTCCTACGAGCAGTACTTC. Amino acids: CASSSELFSYEQYF. The full variable domain, rest sourced from reference TRBV9 and TRBJ2-7, is DSGVTQTPKHLITATGQRVTLRCSPRSGDLSVYWYQQSLDQGLQFLIQYYNGEERAKGNILERFSAQQFPDLHSELNLSSLELGDSALYFCASSSELFSYEQYFGPGTRLTVT.